Below, 27 T cell receptor beta chains from the same sample are listed, as sequenced in a study of cytomegalovirus exposure and HLA in healthy donors. Primers for the PCR totalled 60 Vbeta and 13 Jbeta. Sequencing was performed with immunoSEQ multiplex PCR; in TCRdb, only in-frame clones are kept and a portion is missing. This repertoire includes roughly 45,000 clones. The sequenced sample consisted of PBMCs. Source of these receptors: a woman aged 25 to 39 in good health and CMV-seronegative.

The J gene is TRBJ2-7, the V gene TRBV28; perhaps TRBD1 as D (6 bases). Germline V CDR1 and CDR2: MDHEN, SYDVKM. Between the trimmed V and J ends, which lost 7 bases and 2 bases, there was a span of 12 bases. CDR3 length equals 13 residues. The CDR3 loop reads CASNGTPTYEQYF. As DNA, the CDR3 is TGTGCCAGCAACGGGACACCGACCTACGAGCAGTACTTC.

The genes are TRBV4-2 and TRBJ2-7; 12 nucleotides align to TRBD2. The CDR3 has 20 amino acids. V dropped 0 bases and J dropped 5; count of bases not matched to a gene: 17. The germline V gene has CDR1 LGHNA and CDR2 YNFKEQ. The CDR3 spells CASSQDAPTGLAGMVNEQYF. DNA for the CDR3: TGTGCCAGCAGCCAAGACGCCCCCACCGGACTAGCGGGAATGGTGAACGAGCAGTACTTC.

Here the CDR3 reads CASSQDFNGASGAKQFF. CDR3 coding DNA: TGCGCCAGCAGCCAAGACTTTAATGGGGCTAGCGGGGCTAAGCAGTTCTTC. The rearrangement joins TRBV4-1 to TRBJ2-1; 9 bases are shared with TRBD2. The trim removed 0 bases at V and 11 bases at J, leaving 14 bases unmatched. The CDR3 spans 17 residues. CDR1 and CDR2 from the germline V gene are MGHRA and YSYEKL.

The J gene is TRBJ2-2, the V gene TRBV7-2; D may be TRBD1 (6 bases). The ends were cut back, 5 bases at V and 5 bases at J, with 15 bases in the middle. In germline, CDR1 is SGHTA, CDR2 FQGNSA. This CDR3 contains 15 residues. CDR3 residues: CASSPMGARTGELFF. In DNA form, the CDR3 reads TGTGCCAGCAGCCCAATGGGGGCTCGGACCGGGGAGCTGTTTTTT.

J is TRBJ1-3 and V is TRBV7-6; the D gene is possibly TRBD1 (5 bases). Trimming stripped 0 bases from V and 0 bases from J, with 6 bases between. This CDR3 is 15 amino acids long. Germline lookup yields CDR1 SGHVS and CDR2 FNYEAQ. The CDR3 DNA reads TGTGCCAGCAGCTTAGCGGACAACTCTGGAAACACCATATATTTT. Protein product: CASSLADNSGNTIYF. Full variable domain (rest looked up from reference TRBV7-6 and TRBJ1-3): GAGVSQSPRYKVTKRGQDVALRCDPISGHVSLYWYRQALGQGPEFLTYFNYEAQQDKSGLPNDRFSAERPEGSISTLTIQRTEQRDSAMYRCASSLADNSGNTIYFGEGSWLTVV.

The chain joins TRBV6-5 to TRBJ1-2; possibly TRBD1 for D (5 bases). Germline values: CDR1 MNHEY, CDR2 SVGAGI. Trimming pared 5 bases from V and 4 bases from J, leaving 11 bases between. The CDR3 covers 13 residues. CDR3 nucleotides: TGTGCCAGCAGTGACCGACAGAGCTATGGCTACACCTTC. It encodes CASSDRQSYGYTF.

The V and J genes are TRBV11-2 and TRBJ2-7; D is unresolved. Germline V CDR1 and CDR2: SGHAT, FQNNGV. The CDR3 is 14 residues long. Trimming left V 1 base short and J 2 bases short, with 9 bases between. CDR3 DNA: TGTGCCAGCAGCTTAGGCGGCCGAACCTACGAGCAGTACTTC. Translated: CASSLGGRTYEQYF.

The chain joins TRBV27 to TRBJ2-1, with D possibly matching TRBD2 (6 bases). V dropped 2 bases and J dropped 7 bases, with 15 bases sitting between them. CDR3 length equals 15 residues. Germline loops: CDR1 MNHEY, CDR2 SMNVEV (reference sequence). Here the CDR3 DNA reads TGTGCCAGCAGTTTAGGGGAGGTGGAGTGGAATGAGCAGTTCTTC. Translated, it gives CASSLGEVEWNEQFF.

CDR3 in amino acids: CASGLVGGWSYEQYF. For the CDR3, the DNA is TGTGCTAGTGGTTTGGTTGGGGGGTGGTCCTACGAGCAGTACTTC. The gene calls are TRBV12-5 and TRBJ2-7; TRBD2 is a possible D gene (6 bases). Germline CDR1 and CDR2: LGHNT and FRNRAP. The length of the CDR3 is 15 residues. Trimming stripped 0 bases from V and 1 base from J, with 10 bases between.

The V and J genes are TRBV19 and TRBJ2-7, with TRBD2 matching over 8 bases. The J segment lost 3 bases and the V segment lost 2 bases, leaving 6 bases of the junction unmatched. The CDR3 runs to 15 residues. Germline loops: CDR1 LNHDA, CDR2 SQIVND (reference sequence). The DNA of the CDR3 is TGTGCCAGTAGTATACTAGCGGGTGCCGACTACGAGCAGTACTTC. It specifies CASSILAGADYEQYF.

V usage is TRBV4-1 and J usage is TRBJ1-3; the D is unclear. Deletions cut 4 bases from V and 0 bases from J, with 10 bases between. The CDR3 length is 15 residues. CDR1 and CDR2 (germline): MGHRA, YSYEKL. CDR3 region: CASSLSVGSGNTIYF. In nucleotides, the CDR3 is TGCGCCAGCAGCCTTTCCGTCGGCTCTGGAAACACCATATATTTT.

The chain carries TRBV6-5 and TRBJ1-3, with a possible D match to TRBD1 (6 bases). Germline loops: CDR1 MNHEY, CDR2 SVGAGI. Trimming took off 7 bases at V and 0 bases at J, with 13 bases between the two ends. This CDR3 comprises 15 residues. In nucleotides, the CDR3 is TGTGCCAGCACCTCTGGACAGATCTCTGGAAACACCATATATTTT. Encoded protein: CASTSGQISGNTIYF.

V usage is TRBV6-6 and J usage is TRBJ1-5, with 11 bases aligning to TRBD1. Germline assignment: CDR1 MNHNY and CDR2 SVGAGI (reference sequence). The CDR3 loop spans 16 amino acids. Losses at the gene ends were 2 bases for V and 7 bases for J; bases not matched to a gene: 7. CDR3 residues: CASSYARDRGSQPQHF. The CDR3 DNA follows: TGTGCCAGCAGTTACGCACGGGACAGGGGGTCCCAGCCCCAGCATTTT.

The chain has TRBV7-6 and TRBJ2-1, with 9 bases aligning to TRBD2. The germline V gene encodes CDR1 SGHVS and CDR2 FNYEAQ. The CDR3 has 14 residues. V lost 4 bases and J lost 8; bases outside the gene matches: 6. CDR3 in DNA: TGTGCCAGCAGCTATAGCGGGAGAGGGCATGAGCAGTTCTTC. Residues: CASSYSGRGHEQFF.

This chain links TRBV28 with TRBJ1-2, with a possible D match to TRBD1 (6 bases). This CDR3 contains 13 residues. Deletions cut 5 bases from V and 7 bases from J, with 14 bases between. Germline CDR1 reads MDHEN; CDR2 reads SYDVKM. This CDR3 reads CASSLGGLGGYTF. CDR3 DNA: TGTGCCAGCAGTCTCGGGGGGCTGGGTGGCTACACCTTC.

V gene TRBV27 combines with J gene TRBJ1-2; TRBD1 agrees at 8 bases. The CDR3 is 16 residues long. CDR1 is MNHEY, CDR2 SMNVEV, per germline (reference sequence). Germline trimming cut 5 bases from V and 6 bases from J; bases unmatched to any gene: 14. CDR3 residues: CASSPAPDRARNGYTF. The CDR3 nucleotides read TGTGCCAGCAGTCCGGCCCCGGACAGGGCGAGAAATGGCTACACCTTC.

The chain links TRBV7-3 to TRBJ2-2; no definite D call. Trimming took 5 bases from V and 2 from J, leaving 3 bases between them. Germline CDR1 is SGHTA and CDR2 is FQGTGA. The CDR3 sequence is 12 residues long. CDR3 residues: CASSPNTGELFF. The CDR3 nucleotides read TGTGCCAGCAGCCCTAACACCGGGGAGCTGTTTTTT.

The gene calls are TRBV6-1 and TRBJ2-7, with no clear D. V was cut by 7 bases and J by 6 bases, with 10 bases left in between. Per germline, CDR1 MNHNS and CDR2 SASEGT. The CDR3 consists of 11 residues. The CDR3, as DNA: TGTGCCAGCACACGGGTTCCCGAGCAGTACTTC. It codes for CASTRVPEQYF.

CDR3 loop: CASSLTGQGYDEQYF. The CDR3 DNA sequence: TGTGCCAGCAGCTTAACGGGACAGGGGTACGACGAGCAGTACTTC. The chain uses TRBV7-3 and TRBJ2-7; 10 bases line up with TRBD1. CDR3 length equals 15 residues. Looked up from germline, CDR1 is SGHTA and CDR2 is FQGTGA. Trimming removed 0 bases from V and 5 bases from J; junction bases left unmatched: 4.

The J gene is TRBJ1-1, the V gene TRBV6-5; 9 positions match TRBD1. The germline V gene has CDR1 MNHEY and CDR2 SVGAGI. The CDR3 contains 14 residues. V trimming: 3 bases; J trimming: 8 bases; junction bases outside the gene matches: 7. Written as DNA, the CDR3 is TGTGCCAGCAGTTATGGGACAGGGCCTTCAGAAGCTTTCTTT. This translates into CASSYGTGPSEAFF.

The CDR3: CASRAGGLTSDTQYF. CDR3 in DNA: TGTGCCAGCAGAGCGGGAGGCCTGACCAGCGATACGCAGTATTTT. The chain employs TRBV6-5 and TRBJ2-3, with 9 bases identical to TRBD2. Germline V gene data show CDR1 as MNHEY and CDR2 as SVGAGI. Germline trimming cut 6 bases from V and 6 bases from J; bases unmatched to any gene: 10. This CDR3 comprises 15 residues.

This sequence joins TRBV4-3 and TRBJ2-5, with 11 bases fitting TRBD2. The CDR3 extends over 16 amino acids. V dropped 1 base and J dropped 5; count of bases not matched to a gene: 6. The V gene's germline CDR1 is LGHNA and CDR2 YSLEER. The CDR3 nucleotides read TGCGCCAGCAGCCAAGTTAGCGGGAGGGCCGTGGAGACCCAGTACTTC. Translation gives CASSQVSGRAVETQYF.

This sequence joins TRBV27 and TRBJ1-2; 9 positions agree with TRBD1. Losses at the gene ends were 4 bases for V and 5 bases for J; bases not matched to a gene: 8. CDR3 length equals 15 residues. Germline loops: CDR1 MNHEY, CDR2 SMNVEV (reference sequence). CDR3 nucleotides: TGTGCCAGCAGTTCAACCGGGACAGGGAGTTATGGCTACACCTTC. Its protein product is CASSSTGTGSYGYTF.

The V gene is TRBV29-1, the J gene TRBJ2-2; D not resolved. This CDR3 spans 13 amino acids. Per germline, CDR1 SQVTM and CDR2 ANQGSEA. V lost 4 bases to trimming and J lost 1 base, with 7 bases between them. The CDR3 DNA follows: TGCAGCGTTGGGGCTGGGAACACCGGGGAGCTGTTTTTT. Protein: CSVGAGNTGELFF.

The V call is TRBV30, the J call TRBJ2-7; 10 bases match TRBD1. V dropped 1 base and J dropped 2; count of bases not matched to a gene: 5. This CDR3 spans 15 amino acids. CDR1 and CDR2 (germline): GTSNPN, SVGIG (reference sequence). The CDR3 reads CAWSAGTGVPYEQYF. CDR3 nucleotide sequence: TGTGCCTGGAGTGCAGGGACAGGGGTCCCCTACGAGCAGTACTTC.

V usage is TRBV29-1 and J usage is TRBJ1-1, with D unclear. Germline CDR1 reads SQVTM; CDR2 reads ANQGSEA. V lost 1 base and J lost 3, with 9 bases in between. CDR3 length: 13 amino acids. CDR3 sequence: CSVEGDTYTEAFF. The DNA for the CDR3 is TGCAGCGTTGAAGGAGACACATACACTGAAGCTTTCTTT.

This chain links TRBV11-3 with TRBJ2-7, with 8 bases aligning to TRBD1. The germline gives CDR1 SGHNT, CDR2 YENEEA. The CDR3 is made up of 14 amino acids. The V gene end was trimmed by 5 bases and the J gene end by 5 bases; junction bases not matched to a gene: 8. The CDR3 nucleotides are TGTGCCAGCAGCCCACCGGACAGGGCCCACGAGCAGTACTTC. This gives the protein CASSPPDRAHEQYF.